The TCR beta chain described here comes from a study of neurological immune-mediated disorders. TCRdb independently ran MiXCR on the 5' RACE reads; one entry per CDR3 protein. The sample comprises under 90,000 distinct CDR3 sequences, approximately 10% of which are singletons, and approximately 9.7% rests with the top ten. Sample time point: longitudinal time-point 1 (baseline). Ten or more counts support this clonotype. CDR3 size: 12 residues. Per germline, CDR1 KGHSY and CDR2 FQNENV. Trimming removed 0 bases from V and 4 bases from J, with 4 bases in between. Input material: PBMCs. The receptor's source is a man aged 25-45 years in good health. This chain joins TRBV16 and TRBJ2-7; no firm D call. In DNA, the CDR3 is TGTGCCAGCAGCCAATCGGTATACGAGCAGTACTTC. This gives the protein CASSQSVYEQYF.